The sample holds a few counts of the clone carrying this TCR beta chain. Its antigen is still unknown. Germline V lookup: CDR1 SGDLS, CDR2 YYNGEE. This CDR3 has 14 residues. This sample is drawn from a study of post-analysis software for immune sequencing data. Study-level information: Multiple sclerosis in the patients followed relapsing-remitting, secondary progressive and progressive-relapsing courses.

The study's findings and limits: Among multiple sclerosis patients, normalized Chao1 diversity was significantly below that of controls. Compared with controls, patients had more of five TRBV segments, including TRBV5-6, TRBV5-1 and TRBV20-1. The authors found that F measure strongly co-clustered same-batch samples.

Prepared TCR beta cDNA libraries contained unique molecular identifiers. T cells numbering roughly 1 to 11 million yielded cDNA molecules that totaled about 500,000. Each CDR3 protein gets one entry after TCRdb re-called the PCR reads with MiXCR. The table records more than 500,000 distinct CDR3 sequences, roughly 34% of them present only once. This clonotype was obtained from a girl younger than 18 with multiple sclerosis. Sequencing input: blood. This chain links TRBV9 with TRBJ2-7, with 9 bases matching TRBD1. The J call is uncertain, as TRBJ2-4 better fits the DNA end. The CDR3 is CASSGTGDLNIQYF. The CDR3 DNA is TGTGCCAGCAGCGGGACAGGGGACTTAAACATTCAGTACTTC.